This TCR beta chain comes out of a study of CD8+CD57+ T cells in acquired aplastic anemia (dated by TCRdb to the late 2010s). With regard to the full study: DNA extracted from sorted CD4+ and CD8+ cells had a mean of approximately 3.3 ug, with a range of about 0.19 to 30 ug. Points the paper makes about the study in general: Although around 30 CD8+ CDR3 sequences were shared by patients and controls, these sequences appeared highly expressed in patients and within the immunodominant clones of patients. No significant difference in CD8+ Simpson's diversity was found between patients and healthy controls (P=0.060).

Trimming costs V 5 bases and J 8 bases, and their ends lie 12 bases apart. The cysteine opens and the phenylalanine closes a CDR3 of 12 amino acids. The CDR3 DNA has 36 bases and is translated from base 1. Taken from the germline V gene (reference sequence), the CDR1 and CDR2 loops are SEHNR and FQNEAQ. TCR beta VDJ combination and CDR3 sequence profiling used genomic DNA as the template. An Illumina HiSeq 2000 was used for TCR repertoire sequencing. The authors' analysis ran thus. Repertoire assessment relied on Simpson's diversity index, CDR3 size and DJ length profiles, and TRBV/TRBJ rearrangement plots. The most abundant DNA sequence in the deep sequencing data was defined as the immunodominant clone. CDR3 amino acid sequences were screened for sharing across subjects and compared with published repertoires and the VDJdb database. TCRdb cleaned the public reads at Q25 with fastp, built clones with MiXCR and kept in-frame beta chains. One record per CDR3 amino acid sequence lists the most common genes and DNA. TCRdb's processing, not the study's, gives the V and J calls here. Within this sample are 150,000 to 200,000 distinct CDR3 sequences, with 64% of them counted one time only. The ten most abundant clones make up 46% of the sample.

The study deep-sequenced TCR repertoires of sorted CD4+ and CD8+ blood T cells from severe aplastic anemia patients and healthy subjects. Ficoll-Paque density gradient centrifugation was used to isolate peripheral blood mononuclear cells. Before DNA extraction, CD4+ and CD8+ T cells were sorted by FACS or by magnetic beads. The sample holds a few counts of this clonotype. It has no known antigen specificity. Nothing much larger sits one base from this clone, and base qualities are not available. The chain is encoded by TRBV7-9 joined to TRBJ1-2; there is no confident call for the D gene. This clonotype was obtained from a human donor with severe aplastic anemia or a healthy control (not recorded which). Sequencing was done on a sample of sorted CD4+, CD8+, or CD8+CD57+ T cells (not recorded which) from PBMCs. The CDR3 loop reads CASSILLTGYTF. The nucleotide sequence is TGTGCCAGCAGCATCCTATTAACCGGCTACACCTTC.